Sequencing of this T cell receptor beta chain was carried out in a study of T cell responses to AZD1222 COVID-19 vaccine. Analyses pooled second doses at about 4 or about 12 weeks. As to this clone: Antigen specificity is unknown.

V gave up 2 bases and J gave up 0 bases; unmatched junction bases: 6. The germline CDR1 and CDR2 sequences are MNHEY and SMNVEV (reference sequence). The CDR3 sequence is 16 residues long. The repertoire was sequenced with immunoSEQ multiplex PCR; TCRdb's copy has only in-frame clones and lacks some. The sample includes around 80,000 clones, roughly 90% of them seen just once. Study-level points and caveats: It should be noted that donors were predominantly white British and more often female, and clonal diversity was possibly underestimated. Spike was spanned by vaccine-associated CD4 TCRs, which were dominant at 160-218 and 743-854. The study sampled repertoires only after the peak T cell response.

The specimen comprised peripheral blood, sampled 28 days after the second AZD1222 dose. The clonotype comes from an adult who received the AZD1222 COVID-19 vaccine. This rearrangement joins TRBV27 to TRBJ2-5; 7 bases are shared with TRBD2. CDR3 bases: TGTGCCAGCAGTTTACTGGCCGGGAGGTACCAAGAGACCCAGTACTTC. Encoded protein: CASSLLAGRYQETQYF.